The 30 T cell receptor beta chains below were found in one sample sequenced in a study of cytomegalovirus exposure and HLA in healthy donors. The PCR used 60 Vbeta and 13 Jbeta primers. Produced via immunoSEQ multiplex PCR; TCRdb's table is partial and in-frame only. The data show around 99,000 clones, less than 85% seen once. Sample: PBMCs. The source is a woman in her forties in good health and CMV-seropositive.

The V gene is TRBV9, the J gene TRBJ2-7, with D possibly being TRBD2 (7 bases). Trimming removed 4 bases from V and 3 bases from J, with 17 bases in between. The CDR3 spans 15 residues. CDR1 is SGDLS and CDR2 is YYNGEE in the germline V gene. The CDR3 sequence: CASSPDWGGFYEQYF. CDR3 sequence (DNA): TGTGCCAGCAGCCCCGACTGGGGGGGCTTCTACGAGCAGTACTTC. The full variable domain, completed using reference TRBV9 and TRBJ2-7, is DSGVTQTPKHLITATGQRVTLRCSPRSGDLSVYWYQQSLDQGLQFLIQYYNGEERAKGNILERFSAQQFPDLHSELNLSSLELGDSALYFCASSPDWGGFYEQYFGPGTRLTVT.

The table lists this clone with a few counts. The J gene is TRBJ1-4, the V gene TRBV7-9; tentative D call: TRBD1 (5 bases). Germline V CDR1 and CDR2: SEHNR, FQNEAQ (reference sequence). The ends were cut back, 1 base at V and 3 bases at J, with 9 bases in the middle. The CDR3 has 15 residues. Here the CDR3 reads CASSLVQGPNEKLFF. The CDR3 DNA sequence: TGTGCCAGCAGCTTAGTGCAGGGTCCTAATGAAAAACTGTTTTTT.

V gene TRBV6-1 combines with J gene TRBJ2-5; 11 nucleotides line up with TRBD2. With 7 bases clipped from V and 5 bases from J, the junction kept 6 bases outside the gene matches. The CDR3 is 14 amino acids. Germline V gives CDR1 MNHNS, CDR2 SASEGT. The CDR3 region has the DNA TGTGCCAGCACCCCGGGACTAGCGGTGGAGACCCAGTACTTC. Translated, it gives CASTPGLAVETQYF.

The chain couples TRBV9 to TRBJ2-5, with 7 positions matching TRBD2. The V gene's germline CDR1 is SGDLS and CDR2 YYNGEE. The CDR3 loop spans 14 amino acids. V dropped 0 bases and J dropped 5; count of bases not matched to a gene: 4. The CDR3 coding sequence is TGTGCCAGCAGCGTAGCGGGACTAAGGGAGACCCAGTACTTC. The encoded protein is CASSVAGLRETQYF.

This sequence joins TRBV6-5 and TRBJ1-2; D is undetermined. Trimming removed 2 bases from V and 6 bases from J, with 16 bases in between. The CDR3 spans 15 residues. CDR1 and CDR2 (germline): MNHEY, SVGAGI. The CDR3 loop is CASSYLVAEGHGYTF. The CDR3 DNA reads TGTGCCAGCAGTTACCTGGTGGCGGAGGGTCATGGCTACACCTTC.

This clone was seen more than once but under ten times. This chain uses TRBV18 with TRBJ2-1, with 11 bases matching TRBD2. The CDR3 is 16 residues long. Trimming cost V 5 bases and J 0 bases; bases outside gene matches: 3. Germline assignment: CDR1 KGHSH and CDR2 LQKENI. The CDR3 spells CASSDSGGASYNEQFF. The CDR3 DNA is TGTGCCAGCTCAGATAGCGGGGGGGCCTCCTACAATGAGCAGTTCTTC.

The genes are TRBV7-9 and TRBJ1-1, with D possibly matching TRBD1 (6 bases). V shed 0 bases and J shed 8 bases, with 13 bases lying between them. CDR1 and CDR2 from the germline V gene are SEHNR and FQNEAQ (reference sequence). The CDR3 is made up of 14 amino acids. CDR3 in amino acids: CASSLAPTGTEAFF. CDR3 nucleotide sequence: TGTGCCAGCAGCTTAGCCCCGACCGGGACAGAAGCTTTCTTT. The whole variable domain, remainder taken from reference TRBV7-9 and TRBJ1-1, is DTGVSQNPRHKITKRGQNVTFRCDPISEHNRLYWYRQTLGQGPEFLTYFQNEAQLEKSRLLSDRFSAERPKGSFSTLEIQRTEQGDSAMYLCASSLAPTGTEAFFGQGTRLTVV.

The chain carries TRBV15 and TRBJ2-2; TRBD2 is a possible D gene (5 bases). Trimming pared 4 bases from V and 6 bases from J, leaving 18 bases between. This CDR3 is 16 amino acids long. The germline V gene encodes CDR1 LNHNV and CDR2 YYDKDF (reference sequence). In DNA, the CDR3 is TGTGCCACCAGCAAAAGGCGGGCCACGCTTCCCGGGGAGCTGTTTTTT. This encodes CATSKRRATLPGELFF.

The chain carries TRBV6-1 and TRBJ2-7; 7 nucleotides line up with TRBD1. CDR3 size: 15 residues. CDR1 is MNHNS and CDR2 is SASEGT in the germline V gene. The V gene end was trimmed by 6 bases and the J gene end by 2 bases; junction bases not matched to a gene: 10. Written as DNA, the CDR3 is TGTGCCAGCAGGGTGGAACAGGGGCGCCCCTACGAGCAGTACTTC. Encoded protein: CASRVEQGRPYEQYF.

The CDR3 sequence: CAWSRDGNEKLFF. The CDR3 bases are TGTGCCTGGAGTCGAGACGGGAATGAAAAACTGTTTTTT. The chain joins TRBV30 to TRBJ1-4, with D unclear. The CDR3 is made up of 13 amino acids. Germline V lookup: CDR1 GTSNPN, CDR2 SVGIG (reference sequence). V was pared by 2 bases and J by 5 bases, with 9 bases between. Variable domain in full (rest from reference TRBV30 and TRBJ1-4): SQTIHQWPATLVQPVGSPLSLECTVEGTSNPNLYWYRQAAGRGLQLLFYSVGIGQISSEVPQNLSASRPQDRQFILSSKKLLLSDSGFYLCAWSRDGNEKLFFGSGTQLSVL.

The chain joins TRBV29-1 to TRBJ1-2; TRBD1 might be the D (6 bases). This CDR3 contains 14 residues. Trimming left V 6 bases short and J 2 bases short, with 16 bases between. CDR1 is SQVTM, CDR2 ANQGSEA, per germline. CDR3 in DNA: TGCAGCGTCGACAAATCAGGGGTAAACTATGGCTACACCTTC. Encoded protein: CSVDKSGVNYGYTF.

The chain uses TRBV30 and TRBJ2-5; D is uncertain. The V gene's germline CDR1 is GTSNPN and CDR2 SVGIG (reference sequence). With 0 bases removed from V and 4 bases from J, the gap between germline ends came to 12 bases. The CDR3 runs 14 residues. CDR3 amino acids: CAWSVQIPPETQYF. The CDR3 DNA is TGTGCCTGGAGTGTACAAATACCCCCAGAGACCCAGTACTTC.

The chain has TRBV7-2 and TRBJ1-4, with D hard to call. The length of the CDR3 is 14 residues. From germline, CDR1 is SGHTA and CDR2 FQGNSA. Deletions cut 2 bases from V and 5 bases from J, with 9 bases between. The CDR3 DNA reads as TGTGCCAGCAGCTTAACAGTTAAAAATGAAAAACTGTTTTTT. Its translation is CASSLTVKNEKLFF.

V and J are TRBV5-1 and TRBJ2-1; 7 nucleotides align to TRBD2. The CDR3 has 15 amino acids. The germline V gene has CDR1 SGHRS and CDR2 YFSETQ. Trimming at V came to 4 bases and at J to 8 bases, leaving 12 bases not matched to a gene. CDR3 in amino acids: CASSRSGPTLDEQFF. The CDR3, as DNA: TGCGCCAGCAGCCGTAGCGGGCCCACCTTGGATGAGCAGTTCTTC.

The genes are TRBV30 and TRBJ2-2; TRBD1 is a possible D gene (6 bases). Germline CDR1 reads GTSNPN; CDR2 reads SVGIG (reference sequence). This CDR3 contains 12 residues. The V gene lost 3 bases and the J gene lost 4 bases, with 6 bases spanning the gap. The CDR3 DNA sequence: TGTGCCTGGAGACAGGGCACCGGGGAGCTGTTTTTT. Protein sequence: CAWRQGTGELFF.

This clone came up a few times. The V gene is TRBV2, the J gene TRBJ1-6, with D uncertain. The V gene lost 3 bases and the J gene lost 3 bases, with 9 bases spanning the gap. This CDR3 is built from 15 residues. Looked up from germline, CDR1 is SNHLY and CDR2 is FYNNEI. CDR3: CASSDGRFYNSPLHF. The CDR3 DNA follows: TGTGCCAGCAGTGATGGCAGATTCTATAATTCACCCCTCCACTTT.

The chain employs TRBV30 and TRBJ1-1; a possible D gene is TRBD1 (5 bases). V was shortened by 1 base and J by 4 bases, with 13 bases between the two germline ends. The germline V gene encodes CDR1 GTSNPN and CDR2 SVGIG (reference sequence). The CDR3 has 14 residues. This chain's CDR3 is CAWSEAWGGTEAFF. In DNA, the CDR3 is TGTGCCTGGAGTGAAGCTTGGGGGGGCACTGAAGCTTTCTTT.

V gene TRBV11-3 combines with J gene TRBJ2-7; possible D gene TRBD1, 5 bases. Germline-derived CDR1 and CDR2 are SGHNT and YENEEA. The V end lost 2 bases, the J end lost 6 bases, and 11 bases lay between the germline ends. The CDR3 consists of 13 residues. CDR3 loop: CASSLRQGAEQYF. CDR3 in DNA: TGTGCCAGCAGCTTACGGCAGGGCGCCGAGCAGTACTTC.

The V call is TRBV27, the J call TRBJ2-5; D is uncertain. The CDR3 consists of 14 residues. Germline V gives CDR1 MNHEY, CDR2 SMNVEV (reference sequence). Trimming pared 5 bases from V and 0 bases from J, leaving 10 bases between. CDR3 in DNA: TGTGCCAGCAGTCCTACGAACTACCAAGAGACCCAGTACTTC. This sequence encodes CASSPTNYQETQYF.

The CDR3 spells CASSRLLAGAGNEQFF. The CDR3 coding sequence is TGCGCCAGCAGCCGTCTACTAGCGGGGGCCGGGAATGAGCAGTTCTTC. The genes are TRBV4-3 and TRBJ2-1; 11 bases fit TRBD2. CDR1 and CDR2 (germline): LGHNA, YSLEER. With V trimmed by 4 bases and J by 7 bases, 9 bases remained unmatched. The CDR3 length is 16 residues.

The genes are TRBV30 and TRBJ2-7; a weak D match, TRBD1 (5 bases). This CDR3 is built from 12 residues. From germline, CDR1 is GTSNPN and CDR2 SVGIG (reference sequence). Deletions cut 2 bases from V and 3 bases from J, with 8 bases between. This CDR3 reads CAWSSQGYEQYF. CDR3 nucleotides: TGTGCCTGGAGTAGTCAGGGCTACGAGCAGTACTTC.

V usage is TRBV6-5 and J usage is TRBJ2-7, with 7 nucleotides matching TRBD1. The length of the CDR3 is 14 residues. Looked up from germline, CDR1 is MNHEY and CDR2 is SVGAGI. The junction had 7 bases not matched to a gene; V was cut back by 8 bases and J by 0 bases. CDR3 protein: CASRLAGGSYEQYF. The CDR3, as DNA: TGTGCCAGCCGCCTGGCAGGGGGCTCCTACGAGCAGTACTTC.

The chain has TRBV13 and TRBJ2-3, with 8 bases fitting TRBD2. From germline, CDR1 is PRHDT and CDR2 FYEKMQ (reference sequence). The CDR3 consists of 16 residues. Trimming took 5 bases from V and 3 from J; bases not matched to a gene: 10. The chain's CDR3 is CASSPFRGGGTDTQYF. Here the CDR3 DNA reads TGTGCCAGCAGCCCTTTCCGGGGGGGTGGTACAGATACGCAGTATTTT.

There are a few counts of this clone. This chain joins TRBV5-1 and TRBJ2-7; D remains unclear. The germline V gene encodes CDR1 SGHRS and CDR2 YFSETQ. Trimming cost V 0 bases and J 0 bases, with 19 bases left between them. The CDR3 spans 18 residues. CDR3 in amino acids: CASSLGQPTASSSYEQYF. CDR3 DNA: TGCGCCAGCAGCTTGGGGCAGCCAACAGCCAGTAGCTCCTACGAGCAGTACTTC.

The gene calls are TRBV13 and TRBJ2-2; no clear D. Trimming pared 2 bases from V and 1 base from J, leaving 5 bases between. CDR1 PRHDT and CDR2 FYEKMQ come from the germline V gene (reference sequence). The CDR3 length is 14 residues. The DNA of the CDR3 is TGTGCCAGCAGCTTATTCGGGAACACCGGGGAGCTGTTTTTT. It specifies CASSLFGNTGELFF.

This clone was detected only once. The V gene is TRBV28, the J gene TRBJ1-5, with TRBD1 matching 8 bases. Trimming cost V 3 bases and J 6 bases; bases outside gene matches: 4. The CDR3 has 14 residues. Per the germline V gene, CDR1 is MDHEN and CDR2 is SYDVKM. DNA of the CDR3: TGTGCCAGCAGTTTTTCACAGGGGGGTCAGCCCCAGCATTTT. Protein: CASSFSQGGQPQHF.

The chain recombines TRBV30 with TRBJ1-5; D is undetermined. This CDR3 has 13 residues. V dropped 2 bases and J dropped 8 bases, with 13 bases sitting between them. Germline loops: CDR1 GTSNPN, CDR2 SVGIG (reference sequence). The CDR3 nucleotides read TGTGCCTGGAGTCGGGGTCGTAGCGAGCCCCAGCATTTT. Translation: CAWSRGRSEPQHF. The whole variable domain, remainder taken from reference TRBV30 and TRBJ1-5, is SQTIHQWPATLVQPVGSPLSLECTVEGTSNPNLYWYRQAAGRGLQLLFYSVGIGQISSEVPQNLSASRPQDRQFILSSKKLLLSDSGFYLCAWSRGRSEPQHFGDGTRLSIL.

With respect to this clone: Other DNA sequences in the sample encode the same CDR3. The rearrangement uses TRBV11-2 and TRBJ1-1, with D tentatively TRBD1 (5 bases). The germline CDR1 and CDR2 sequences are SGHAT and FQNNGV. The CDR3 extends over 13 amino acids. The V gene lost 3 bases and the J gene lost 1 base, with 6 bases spanning the gap. The CDR3: CASSLGQNTEAFF. DNA for the CDR3: TGTGCCAGCAGCTTGGGGCAGAACACTGAAGCTTTCTTT. Combining the CDR3 with reference TRBV11-2 and TRBJ1-1 gives the whole variable domain EAGVAQSPRYKIIEKRQSVAFWCNPISGHATLYWYQQILGQGPKLLIQFQNNGVVDDSQLPKDRFSAERLKGVDSTLKIQPAKLEDSAVYLCASSLGQNTEAFFGQGTRLTVV.

The CDR3 DNA reads TGTGCCAGCAGCTTGATGTCGGACAGCTATGGCTACACCTTC. Its protein is CASSLMSDSYGYTF. The chain recombines TRBV5-4 with TRBJ1-2; tentative D call: TRBD1 (6 bases). There are 14 residues in the CDR3. Between the trimmed V and J ends, which lost 1 base and 4 bases, there was a span of 11 bases. Looked up from germline, CDR1 is SGHNT and CDR2 is YYREEE (reference sequence).

The V call is TRBV6-6, the J call TRBJ2-7, with 10 bases identical to TRBD1. This CDR3 contains 14 residues. CDR1 is MNHNY, CDR2 SVGAGI, per germline (reference sequence). J gave up 3 bases and V 7 bases, and 6 bases lay outside the gene matches. CDR3: CASMVGQGGYEQYF. The CDR3, as DNA: TGTGCCAGCATGGTCGGACAGGGGGGCTACGAGCAGTACTTC.